The 28 T cell receptor beta chains below all came from one sample that was sequenced in a study of multiple sclerosis patients with progressive multifocal leukoencephalopathy (dated by TCRdb to about 2019). The time point label of this sample denotes: before natalizumab initiation. The protocol used for the library was the immunoSEQ multiplex PCR assay. As stored in TCRdb, this immuneACCESS dataset retains in-frame rearrangements with V and J assigned. A fraction of the clones does not appear; measured against another copy, unresolved V genes explain less than half of the discrepancy, and the remainder lacks a known reason. The sample includes fewer than 35,000 clones, with around 92% observed a single time. The top ten constitute 1.5% to 2.5% of the sample. Material: PBMCs. The receptors come from a man aged 30 to 39 with multiple sclerosis.

This clone showed up just a few times. V is TRBV7-9 and J is TRBJ2-1, with 11 bases matching TRBD2. Germline assignment: CDR1 SEHNR and CDR2 FQNEAQ (reference sequence). V shed 8 bases and J 10 bases; nucleotides not matched to a gene: 10. The CDR3 has 14 residues. CDR3 sequence (DNA): TGTGCCAGCGGACTTAGCGGGAGGGCCGAGGAGCAGTTCTTC. Translating gives CASGLSGRAEEQFF.

This clone was detected only once. V is TRBV18 and J is TRBJ2-1; tentatively, D is TRBD2 (6 bases). This CDR3 comprises 14 residues. V shed 4 bases and J shed 6 bases, with 13 bases lying between them. The germline gives CDR1 KGHSH, CDR2 LQKENI. The CDR3 sequence is CASSRDRGGNEQFF. CDR3 bases: TGTGCCAGCTCACGAGACCGGGGAGGCAATGAGCAGTTCTTC.

The chain joins TRBV4-3 to TRBJ2-6, with a possible D match to TRBD2 (5 bases). Trimming shortened V by 4 bases and J by 0 bases, and 7 bases separated the two germline ends. Germline lookup yields CDR1 LGHNA and CDR2 YSLEER. The CDR3 runs to 15 residues. CDR3 sequence: CASSPTSSGANVLTF. CDR3 in DNA: TGCGCCAGCAGCCCTACTAGCTCTGGGGCCAACGTCCTGACTTTC.

The chain combines TRBV9 with TRBJ2-6, with D hard to call. Deletions cut 3 bases from V and 0 bases from J, with 16 bases between. Per germline, CDR1 SGDLS and CDR2 YYNGEE. The CDR3 runs 18 residues. CDR3 sequence (DNA): TGTGCCAGCAGCGGAGATTGGTACACATCCTCTGGGGCCAACGTCCTGACTTTC. Protein product: CASSGDWYTSSGANVLTF.

The CDR3 region has the DNA TGTGCCAGCAGCTTAGGCCTTAATCAGCCCCAGCATTTT. This codes for CASSLGLNQPQHF. The chain carries TRBV13 and TRBJ1-5, with D unresolved. CDR1 and CDR2 from the germline V gene are PRHDT and FYEKMQ (reference sequence). V was cut by 0 bases and J by 4 bases, with 4 bases left in between. This CDR3 is built from 13 residues. Drawing the rest from reference TRBV13 and TRBJ1-5, the complete variable domain is AAGVIQSPRHLIKEKRETATLKCYPIPRHDTVYWYQQGPGQDPQFLISFYEKMQSDKGSIPDRFSAQQFSDYHSELNMSSLELGDSALYFCASSLGLNQPQHFGDGTRLSIL.

In this sample, this clone turned up a few times. V usage is TRBV2 and J usage is TRBJ2-1; 9 bases map to TRBD2. Per germline, CDR1 SNHLY and CDR2 FYNNEI. The CDR3 runs 14 residues. Trimming removed 3 bases from V and 7 bases from J; junction bases left unmatched: 4. CDR3 nucleotide sequence: TGTGCCAGCAGTGAGTCGCTAGCGGGAAATGAGCAGTTCTTC. Translating it yields CASSESLAGNEQFF.

The chain employs TRBV7-2 and TRBJ1-2; no reliable D call. V was shortened by 2 bases and J by 6 bases, with 16 bases between the two germline ends. Germline V gene data show CDR1 as SGHTA and CDR2 as FQGNSA. The CDR3 extends over 15 amino acids. The CDR3 here is CASSLPSGGPHGYTF. The CDR3 DNA reads TGTGCCAGCAGCTTACCGTCGGGCGGTCCCCATGGCTACACCTTC.

The gene calls are TRBV23-1 and TRBJ1-5, with TRBD1 identical over 10 bases. TRBV23-1 is given ORF status, its function remaining uncertain. Trimming removed 10 bases from V and 0 bases from J; junction bases left unmatched: 9. CDR3 length: 16 residues. The CDR3 loop reads CATHPGTGDSNQPQHF. CDR3 DNA: TGCGCCACACATCCAGGGACAGGGGATAGCAATCAGCCCCAGCATTTT.

The chain links TRBV7-8 to TRBJ1-5; D is unclear. Germline assignment: CDR1 SGHVS and CDR2 FQNEAQ. CDR3 length: 15 residues. Trimming cost V 2 bases and J 1 base, with 9 bases left between them. CDR3 nucleotide sequence: TGTGCCAGCAGCTTACCCCCTCCGAGCAATCAGCCCCAGCATTTT. It yields the protein CASSLPPPSNQPQHF.

This clone was observed once. The genes are TRBV20-1 and TRBJ1-2, with 7 bases that match TRBD1. V lost 6 bases to trimming and J lost 9 bases; unmatched junction nucleotides: 7. The CDR3 contains 11 residues. CDR1 is DFQATT, CDR2 SNEGSKA, per germline (reference sequence). CDR3 sequence reads: CSAKTGARYTF. For the CDR3, the DNA is TGCAGTGCAAAAACAGGGGCTCGCTACACCTTC.

The J gene is TRBJ1-4, the V gene TRBV5-6; D is perhaps TRBD1 (5 bases). Germline V gene lookup returns CDR1 SGHDT and CDR2 YYEEEE. V lost 4 bases and J 4 bases, leaving 20 bases between the germline ends. This CDR3 contains 17 residues. CDR3 nucleotides: TGTGCCAGCAGCCCCCGACCCGGGACCGATATTAATGAAAAACTGTTTTTT. Amino acid sequence: CASSPRPGTDINEKLFF.

This chain uses TRBV6-1 with TRBJ2-7; 9 nucleotides match TRBD1. This CDR3 has 15 amino acids. Germline CDR1 is MNHNS and CDR2 is SASEGT. V shed 4 bases and J 2 bases; nucleotides not matched to a gene: 6. CDR3 amino acids: CASSVWDRAPYEQYV. The DNA of the CDR3 is TGTGCCAGCAGTGTATGGGACAGGGCCCCCTACGAGCAGTACGTC.

V gene TRBV10-2 combines with J gene TRBJ2-1; D gene uncertain. The germline V gene has CDR1 WSHSY and CDR2 SAAADI. Trimming removed 0 bases from V and 4 bases from J, with 7 bases in between. There are 14 residues in the CDR3. CDR3 nucleotides: TGCGCCAGCAGTGAGTCGTGGGGTTACAATGAGCAGTTCTTC. Protein sequence: CASSESWGYNEQFF.

This clone was seen once. This chain uses TRBV21-1 with TRBJ2-7; the DNA was not compared with TRBD2, the D call given in the table. TRBV21-1 is listed as a pseudogene. This CDR3 contains 20 residues. CDR3 amino acids: CASSKDRRTSGRPISYEQYV. In nucleotides, the CDR3 is TGTGCCAGCAGCAAAGATCGGCGGACTAGCGGGAGGCCGATATCCTACGAGCAGTACGTC.

V usage is TRBV18 and J usage is TRBJ1-1; D unresolved. The CDR3 has 15 amino acids. The germline gives CDR1 KGHSH, CDR2 LQKENI. The V and J ends lost 8 bases and 1 base respectively, with 17 bases between them. The CDR3 loop reads CASATIGRGNTEAFF. The CDR3 coding sequence is TGTGCCAGCGCCACCATAGGACGTGGGAACACTGAAGCTTTCTTT.

The chain links TRBV10-3 to TRBJ2-5, with TRBD2 matching over 9 bases. The ends lost 4 bases at V and 1 base at J; junction bases unmatched: 4. CDR1 and CDR2 from the germline V gene are ENHRY and SYGVKD. The CDR3 sequence is 15 residues long. The CDR3 protein is CAISALAGIQETQYF. As DNA, the CDR3 is TGTGCCATCAGTGCCCTAGCGGGGATCCAAGAGACCCAGTACTTC.

The rearrangement joins TRBV10-1 to TRBJ2-2; 7 bases map to TRBD1. CDR1 WNHNN and CDR2 SYGVQD come from the germline V gene (reference sequence). CDR3 length: 13 amino acids. V shed 5 bases, J shed 5 bases, and the junction held 2 bases outside the gene matches. The CDR3 loop reads CASSRDSTGELFF. The DNA of the CDR3 is TGCGCCAGCAGTCGGGACAGTACCGGGGAGCTGTTTTTT.

This sequence joins TRBV18 and TRBJ1-3; TRBD1 is a possible D gene (5 bases). Trimming pared 2 bases from V and 2 bases from J, leaving 13 bases between. This CDR3 is built from 16 residues. The germline CDR1 and CDR2 sequences are KGHSH and LQKENI. The CDR3 here is CASSPELSRAGNTIYF. CDR3 nucleotides: TGTGCCAGCTCACCAGAACTTTCCAGGGCTGGAAACACCATATATTTT.

This sequence joins TRBV19 and TRBJ2-1; a weak D match, TRBD2 (7 bases). This CDR3 has 11 amino acids. V was shortened by 7 bases and J by 9 bases, with 10 bases between the two germline ends. Germline V gene sequence: CDR1 LNHDA, CDR2 SQIVND (reference sequence). CDR3 bases: TGTGCCAGTATGAGGGGGGGTGAGCAGTTCTTC. This gives the protein CASMRGGEQFF.

DNA for the CDR3: TGCGCCAGCAGCCAGGTAGGAAGCTCCTACAATGAGCAGTTCTTC. Its translation is CASSQVGSSYNEQFF. V gene TRBV4-1 combines with J gene TRBJ2-1; D remains ambiguous. V lost 3 bases, J lost 0 bases, and 9 bases lay in between. The CDR3 runs to 15 residues. Germline loops: CDR1 MGHRA, CDR2 YSYEKL.

The J gene is TRBJ1-2, the V gene TRBV19; 9 nucleotides match TRBD1. Germline CDR1 and CDR2: LNHDA and SQIVND (reference sequence). The CDR3 has 14 residues. Trimming cost V 6 bases and J 5 bases; bases outside gene matches: 7. CDR3 nucleotide sequence: TGTGCCAGTAGCGGGATCGACAGGGGGTATGGCTACACCTTC. Its protein is CASSGIDRGYGYTF.

This rearrangement joins TRBV9 to TRBJ2-5; 7 bases fit TRBD2. With 1 base clipped from V and 5 bases from J, the junction kept 5 bases outside the gene matches. CDR1 is SGDLS and CDR2 is YYNGEE in the germline V gene. The CDR3 loop spans 14 amino acids. CDR3 protein: CASSVIGGGETQYF. CDR3 DNA: TGTGCCAGCAGCGTAATTGGGGGAGGGGAGACCCAGTACTTC.

J is TRBJ2-1 and V is TRBV4-3, with D hard to call. Trimming stripped 1 base from V and 5 bases from J, with 12 bases between. This CDR3 is 15 amino acids long. Germline V gives CDR1 LGHNA, CDR2 YSLEER. The CDR3 DNA is TGCGCCAGCAGCCAAGTGAGGCAGCTAAACAATGAGCAGTTCTTC. Encoded protein: CASSQVRQLNNEQFF.

The V gene is TRBV11-3, the J gene TRBJ2-1; 10 bases match TRBD2. The V and J ends lost 5 bases and 7 bases, in that order; junction bases with no gene match: 11. The CDR3 covers 16 residues. Germline lookup yields CDR1 SGHNT and CDR2 YENEEA. Here the CDR3 reads CASSPLAGAGWNEQFF. The CDR3 nucleotides are TGTGCCAGCAGCCCTCTAGCGGGAGCGGGGTGGAATGAGCAGTTCTTC.

The chain couples TRBV5-1 to TRBJ1-5, with 7 bases aligning to TRBD1. Trimming removed 0 bases from V and 3 bases from J; junction bases left unmatched: 3. This CDR3 has 15 residues. Germline assignment: CDR1 SGHRS and CDR2 YFSETQ. CDR3 residues: CASSLGQGNNQPQHF. The CDR3 bases are TGCGCCAGCAGCTTGGGACAGGGAAACAATCAGCCCCAGCATTTT.

The gene calls are TRBV11-3 and TRBJ2-2; TRBD2 agrees at 14 bases. Germline CDR1 and CDR2: SGHNT and YENEEA. This CDR3 spans 18 amino acids. Losses at the gene ends were 5 bases for V and 3 bases for J; bases not matched to a gene: 8. The CDR3 is CASSRGLAGAIDTGELFF. DNA of the CDR3: TGTGCCAGCAGCCGGGGACTAGCGGGAGCTATTGACACCGGGGAGCTGTTTTTT.

This chain links TRBV18 with TRBJ2-1; 13 positions match TRBD2. CDR1 and CDR2 from the germline V gene are KGHSH and LQKENI. The CDR3 covers 19 residues. V was pared by 1 base and J by 6 bases, with 12 bases of the junction left unmatched. The CDR3 reads CASSPRGLAGITYINEQFF. Here the CDR3 DNA reads TGTGCCAGCTCACCACGGGGACTAGCGGGGATTACGTACATCAATGAGCAGTTCTTC.

This chain uses TRBV5-8 with TRBJ2-4; 7 bases line up with TRBD1. V gave up 4 bases and J gave up 9 bases; unmatched junction bases: 22. Germline loops: CDR1 SGHTS, CDR2 YDEGEE. The CDR3 extends over 18 amino acids. In DNA form, the CDR3 reads TGTGCCAGCAGCCTGCGACCGGACAGGCCCCCCAAGGTGGGCATTCAGTACTTC. Amino acids: CASSLRPDRPPKVGIQYF.